These T cell receptor beta chains were read from a single sample in a study of blood T cells in healthy people across ages. From the 5' RACE reads, TCRdb called clonotypes with MiXCR, one entry per CDR3 protein. The sample has approximately 760,000 distinct CDR3 sequences, about 25% seen once; the top ten hold under 9.5%. These same records also appear under a second study, on T cells of mothers and their children.

The sample comprised blood. The receptor source for this set is a boy aged 5 to 17 in good health. The CDR3 runs from the conserved cysteine through the conserved F or W. D genes are given only for firm matches. The size field is filled for only some rows; it gives once, few, many or a size class.

J: TRBJ1-5
D: NA
size: NA
V: TRBV7-9
DNA: TGTGCCAGCAGCTTAGCGTATGGCAATCAGCCCCAGCATTTT
CDR3: CASSLAYGNQPQHF

J: TRBJ2-3
D: NA
size: NA
V: TRBV21-1
DNA: TGTGCCAGCAGTCCCTGTAGGGACCCGGATACGCAGTATTTT
CDR3: CASSPCRDPDTQYF

J: TRBJ2-7
D: NA
size: NA
V: TRBV5-1
DNA: TGCGCCAGCAGCCCGGGACTGGGGATCTCCTACGAGCAGTACTTC
CDR3: CASSPGLGISYEQYF

J: TRBJ1-2
D: TRBD1
size: few
V: TRBV29-1
DNA: TGCAGCGTTGAGGTTTTGGGGACAGACTATGGCTACACCTTC
CDR3: CSVEVLGTDYGYTF

J: TRBJ2-5
D: NA
size: NA
V: TRBV28
DNA: TGTGCCAGCAGACCGGGACTCCAGCAAGAGACCCAGTACTTC
CDR3: CASRPGLQQETQYF

J: TRBJ2-5
D: NA
size: NA
V: TRBV27
DNA: TGTGCCAGCAGTAACGTACTCGCCGACGGGACTCCCTTACTGGAGACCCAGTACTTC
CDR3: CASSNVLADGTPLLETQYF

J: TRBJ2-4
D: TRBD2
size: few
V: TRBV20-1
DNA: TGCAGTGCTAGAGGGACTAGCGGGAGAAGTACGGCCAAAAACATTCAGTACTTC
CDR3: CSARGTSGRSTAKNIQYF

J: TRBJ2-2
D: NA
size: NA
V: TRBV20-1
DNA: TGCAGTGCCGACGCAACAGGGTTTCGGACCGGGGAGCTGTTTTTT
CDR3: CSADATGFRTGELFF

J: TRBJ2-5
D: TRBD1
size: many
V: TRBV24-1
DNA: TGTGCCACCAGTGCGGGGGACAGGGTAAAAGAGACCCAGTACTTC
CDR3: CATSAGDRVKETQYF

J: TRBJ2-5
D: TRBD1
size: NA
V: TRBV12-3/TRBV12-4
DNA: TGTGCCAGCAGTTTAGGGACAGGGGCCTCCGGGGAGACCCAGTACTTC
CDR3: CASSLGTGASGETQYF

J: TRBJ2-1
D: NA
size: NA
V: TRBV29-1
DNA: TGCAGCGGACTCCGGGACACGGGGGTGGACAATGAGCAGTTCTTC
CDR3: CSGLRDTGVDNEQFF

J: TRBJ1-4
D: NA
size: NA
V: TRBV12-3/TRBV12-4
DNA: TGTGCCAGCCGCACAGGGTCCTCGGGGGCCCATGAAAAACTGTTTTTT
CDR3: CASRTGSSGAHEKLFF

J: TRBJ1-4
D: NA
size: few
V: TRBV5-1
DNA: TGCGCCAGCAGCGCGAATCCCGACAGGCTTAATGAAAAACTGTTTTTT
CDR3: CASSANPDRLNEKLFF

J: TRBJ2-3
D: TRBD2
size: NA
V: TRBV29-1
DNA: TGCAGCGTTGAATGGCAGCAGCGGGGGAGGGATACGCAGTATTTT
CDR3: CSVEWQQRGRDTQYF

J: TRBJ1-1
D: NA
size: NA
V: TRBV2
DNA: TGTGCCAGCGTCCAATCAGGGATTTTTGAAGCTTTCTTT
CDR3: CASVQSGIFEAFF